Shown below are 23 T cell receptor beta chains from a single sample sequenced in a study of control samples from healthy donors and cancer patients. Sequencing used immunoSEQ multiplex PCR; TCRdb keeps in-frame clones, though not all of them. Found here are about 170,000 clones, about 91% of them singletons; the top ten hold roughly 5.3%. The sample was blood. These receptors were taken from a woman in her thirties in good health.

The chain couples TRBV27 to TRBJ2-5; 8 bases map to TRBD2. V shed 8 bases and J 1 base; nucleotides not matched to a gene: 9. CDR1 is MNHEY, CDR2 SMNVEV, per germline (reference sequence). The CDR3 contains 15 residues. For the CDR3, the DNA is TGTGCCAGCGTCTTAGCGGGGCCGTTCCAAGAGACCCAGTACTTC. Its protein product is CASVLAGPFQETQYF.

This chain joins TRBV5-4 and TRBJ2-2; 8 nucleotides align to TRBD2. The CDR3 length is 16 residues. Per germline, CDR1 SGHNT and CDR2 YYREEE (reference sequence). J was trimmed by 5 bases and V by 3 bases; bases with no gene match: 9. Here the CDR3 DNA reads TGTGCCAGCAGCTCCCAAGCGGGAGTGCAAACCGGGGAGCTGTTTTTT. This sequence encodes CASSSQAGVQTGELFF. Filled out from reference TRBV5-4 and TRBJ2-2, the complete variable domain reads ETGVTQSPTHLIKTRGQQVTLRCSSQSGHNTVSWYQQALGQGPQFIFQYYREEENGRGNFPPRFSGLQFPNYSSELNVNALELDDSALYLCASSSQAGVQTGELFFGEGSRLTVL.

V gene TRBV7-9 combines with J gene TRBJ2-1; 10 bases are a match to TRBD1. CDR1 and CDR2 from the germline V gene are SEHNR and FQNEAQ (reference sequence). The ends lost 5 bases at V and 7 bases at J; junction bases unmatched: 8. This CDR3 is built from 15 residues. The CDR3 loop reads CASSKGQGGINEQFF. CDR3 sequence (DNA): TGTGCCAGCAGCAAAGGACAGGGGGGGATTAATGAGCAGTTCTTC.

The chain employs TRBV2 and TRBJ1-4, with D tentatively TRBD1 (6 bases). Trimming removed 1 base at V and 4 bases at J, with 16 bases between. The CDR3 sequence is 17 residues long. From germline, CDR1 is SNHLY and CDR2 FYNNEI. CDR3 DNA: TGTGCCAGCAGTGAAGTGCCGGGACACTCTATTAATGAAAAACTGTTTTTT. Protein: CASSEVPGHSINEKLFF.

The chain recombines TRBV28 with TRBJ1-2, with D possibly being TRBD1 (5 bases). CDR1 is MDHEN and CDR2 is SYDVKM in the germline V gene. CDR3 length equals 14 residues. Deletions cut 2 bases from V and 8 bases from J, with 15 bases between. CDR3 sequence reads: CASSLIRAGQGYTF. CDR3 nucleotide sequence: TGTGCCAGCAGTTTAATTAGGGCAGGGCAAGGCTACACCTTC.

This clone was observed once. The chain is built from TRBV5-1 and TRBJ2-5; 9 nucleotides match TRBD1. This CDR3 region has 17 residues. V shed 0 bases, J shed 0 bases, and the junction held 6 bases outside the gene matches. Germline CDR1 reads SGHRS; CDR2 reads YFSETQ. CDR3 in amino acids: CASSLGFRTGDQETQYF. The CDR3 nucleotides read TGCGCCAGCAGCTTGGGTTTCAGGACAGGGGACCAAGAGACCCAGTACTTC.

CDR3 bases: TGTGCCAGCAGCGTAACTACCGGCTCCTACAATGAGCAGTTCTTC. Amino acid sequence: CASSVTTGSYNEQFF. The genes are TRBV9 and TRBJ2-1; D ambiguous. V dropped 1 base and J dropped 0 bases, with 8 bases sitting between them. The CDR3 has 15 residues. Germline CDR1 SGDLS, CDR2 YYNGEE.

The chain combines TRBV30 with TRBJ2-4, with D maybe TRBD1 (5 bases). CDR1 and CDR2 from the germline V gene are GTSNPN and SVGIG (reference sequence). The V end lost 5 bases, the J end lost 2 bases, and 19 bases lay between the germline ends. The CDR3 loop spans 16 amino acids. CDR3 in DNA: TGTGCCTGGGACATGGGCAGGGTGGTCTCCAAAAACATTCAGTACTTC. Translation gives CAWDMGRVVSKNIQYF.

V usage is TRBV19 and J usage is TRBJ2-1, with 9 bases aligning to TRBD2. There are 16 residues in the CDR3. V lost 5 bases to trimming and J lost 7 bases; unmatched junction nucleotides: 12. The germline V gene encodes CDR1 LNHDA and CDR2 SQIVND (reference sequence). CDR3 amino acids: CASSEGLANSGNEQFF. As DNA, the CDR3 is TGTGCCAGTAGTGAGGGACTAGCAAACTCTGGGAATGAGCAGTTCTTC.

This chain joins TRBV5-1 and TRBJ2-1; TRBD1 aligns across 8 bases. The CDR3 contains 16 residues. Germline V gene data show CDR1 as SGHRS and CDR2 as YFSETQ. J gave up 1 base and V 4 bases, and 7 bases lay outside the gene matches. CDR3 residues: CASSLDGQGSYNEQFF. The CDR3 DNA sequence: TGCGCCAGCAGCCTGGATGGACAGGGATCCTACAATGAGCAGTTCTTC.

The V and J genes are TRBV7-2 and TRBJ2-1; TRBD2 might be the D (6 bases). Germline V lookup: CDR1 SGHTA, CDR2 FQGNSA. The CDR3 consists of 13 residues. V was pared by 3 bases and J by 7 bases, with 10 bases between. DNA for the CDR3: TGTGCCAGCAGCTTGGGACTCCTAAATGAGCAGTTCTTC. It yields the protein CASSLGLLNEQFF.

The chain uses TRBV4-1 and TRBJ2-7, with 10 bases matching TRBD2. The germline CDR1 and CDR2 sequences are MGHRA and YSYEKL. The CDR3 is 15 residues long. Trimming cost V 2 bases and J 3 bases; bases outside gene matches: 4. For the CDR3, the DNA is TGCGCCAGCAGCCAACGGGGGACTAGCGACTACGAGCAGTACTTC. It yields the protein CASSQRGTSDYEQYF.

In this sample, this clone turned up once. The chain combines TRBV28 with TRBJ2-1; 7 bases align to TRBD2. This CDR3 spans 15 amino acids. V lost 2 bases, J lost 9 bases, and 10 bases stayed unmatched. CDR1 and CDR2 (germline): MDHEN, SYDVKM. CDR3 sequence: CASSLTGGISTEQFF. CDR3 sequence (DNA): TGTGCCAGCAGTTTAACGGGAGGAATCTCCACTGAGCAGTTCTTC.

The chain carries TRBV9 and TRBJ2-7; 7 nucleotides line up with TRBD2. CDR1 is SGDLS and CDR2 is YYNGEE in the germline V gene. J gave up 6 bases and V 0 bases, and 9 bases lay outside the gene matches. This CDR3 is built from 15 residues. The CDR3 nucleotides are TGTGCCAGCAGCGTAGTGGGACTACAACCCACCGAGCAGTACGTC. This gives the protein CASSVVGLQPTEQYV.

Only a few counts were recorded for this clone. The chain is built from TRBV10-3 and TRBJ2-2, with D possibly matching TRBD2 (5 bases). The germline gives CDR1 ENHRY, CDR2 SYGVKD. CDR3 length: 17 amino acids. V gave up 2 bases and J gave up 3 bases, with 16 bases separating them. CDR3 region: CAISEGRSGKDTGELFF. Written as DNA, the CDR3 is TGTGCCATCAGTGAGGGCAGGTCCGGGAAGGACACCGGGGAGCTGTTTTTT.

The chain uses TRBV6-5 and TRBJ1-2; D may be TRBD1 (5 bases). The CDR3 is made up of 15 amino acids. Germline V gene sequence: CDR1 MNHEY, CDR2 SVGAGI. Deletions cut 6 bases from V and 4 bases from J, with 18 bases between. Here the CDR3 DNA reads TGTGCCAGCAGAAGAACGCGAGGGGTGAGCTATGGCTACACCTTC. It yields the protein CASRRTRGVSYGYTF.

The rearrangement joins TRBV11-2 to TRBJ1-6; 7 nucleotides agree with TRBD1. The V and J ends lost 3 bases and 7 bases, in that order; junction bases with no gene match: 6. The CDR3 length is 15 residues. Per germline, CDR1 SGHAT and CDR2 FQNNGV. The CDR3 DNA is TGTGCCAGCAGCTTCGAGACAGGGCCGAATTCACCCCTCCACTTT. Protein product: CASSFETGPNSPLHF.

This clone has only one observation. CDR3 sequence reads: CASSQGFGTSGKNEQFF. Written as DNA, the CDR3 is TGCGCCAGCAGCCAAGGTTTTGGGACTAGCGGGAAAAATGAGCAGTTCTTC. The chain uses TRBV4-1 and TRBJ2-1; 13 positions match TRBD2. The CDR3 sequence is 17 residues long. Germline CDR1 MGHRA, CDR2 YSYEKL. V shed 1 base and J 7 bases; nucleotides not matched to a gene: 7.

As DNA, the CDR3 is TGTGCCAGCAGCCCCAGCGTGGGCTCTGGAAACACCATATATTTT. Translation gives CASSPSVGSGNTIYF. V usage is TRBV5-4 and J usage is TRBJ1-3; no reliable D call. Germline CDR1 and CDR2: SGHNT and YYREEE (reference sequence). Trimming removed 4 bases from V and 0 bases from J, with 11 bases in between. The CDR3 is 15 residues long.

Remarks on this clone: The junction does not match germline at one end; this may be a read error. DNA of the CDR3: TGTGCTAGCAGCTTCGGGGTCGGGCGGGATGAGCAGTTCTTC. It is translated as CASSFGVGRDEQFF. V and J are TRBV7-7 and TRBJ2-1; possibly TRBD2 for D (5 bases). The CDR3 loop spans 14 amino acids. Germline CDR1 is SSHAT and CDR2 is FNYEAQ (reference sequence).

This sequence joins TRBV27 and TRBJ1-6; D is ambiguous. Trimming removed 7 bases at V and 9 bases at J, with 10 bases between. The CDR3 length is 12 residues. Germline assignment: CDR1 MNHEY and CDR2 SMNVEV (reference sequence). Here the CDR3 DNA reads TGTGCCAGCACGGGGTTAGGTTCACCCCTCCACTTT. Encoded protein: CASTGLGSPLHF.

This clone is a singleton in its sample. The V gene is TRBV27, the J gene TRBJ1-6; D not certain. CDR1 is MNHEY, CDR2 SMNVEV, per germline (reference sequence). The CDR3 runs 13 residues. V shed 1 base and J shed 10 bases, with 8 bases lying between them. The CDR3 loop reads CASSLWNLSPLHF. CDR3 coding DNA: TGTGCCAGCAGTTTATGGAACTTATCACCCCTCCACTTT.

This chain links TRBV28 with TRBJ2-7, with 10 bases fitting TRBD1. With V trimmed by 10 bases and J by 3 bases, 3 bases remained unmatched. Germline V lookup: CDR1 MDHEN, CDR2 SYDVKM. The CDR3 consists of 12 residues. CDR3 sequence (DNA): TGTGCCACCCGGACAGGGGGCTACGAGCAGTACTTC. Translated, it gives CATRTGGYEQYF. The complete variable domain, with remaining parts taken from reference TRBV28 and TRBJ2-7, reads DVKVTQSSRYLVKRTGEKVFLECVQDMDHENMFWYRQDPGLGLRLIYFSYDVKMKEKGDIPEGYSVSREKKERFSLILESASTNQTSMYLCATRTGGYEQYFGPGTRLTVT.